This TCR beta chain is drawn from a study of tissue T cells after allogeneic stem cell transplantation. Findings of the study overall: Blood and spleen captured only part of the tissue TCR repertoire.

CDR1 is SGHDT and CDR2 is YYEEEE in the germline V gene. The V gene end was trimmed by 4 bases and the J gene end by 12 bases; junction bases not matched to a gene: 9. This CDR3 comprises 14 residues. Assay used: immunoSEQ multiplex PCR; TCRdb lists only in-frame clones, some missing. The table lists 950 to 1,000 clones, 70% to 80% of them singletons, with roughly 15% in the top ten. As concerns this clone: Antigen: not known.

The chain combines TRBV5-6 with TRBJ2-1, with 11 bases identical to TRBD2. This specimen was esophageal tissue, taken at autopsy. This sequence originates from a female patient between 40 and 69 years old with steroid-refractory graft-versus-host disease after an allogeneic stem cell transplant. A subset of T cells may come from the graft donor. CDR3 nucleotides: TGTGCCAGCAGCGTACTAGCGGGGGCCCCAGGGCAGTTCTTC. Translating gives CASSVLAGAPGQFF.